The table lists the clone carrying this T cell receptor (beta chain) with a count of one. Unmatched junction bases numbered 8, after V lost 5 bases and J lost 5 bases. CDR3 length equals 14 residues. Per germline, CDR1 MNHEY and CDR2 SVGEGT. Sequencing was performed with immunoSEQ multiplex PCR; in TCRdb, only in-frame clones are kept and a portion is missing. The sample lists approximately 100,000 clones, roughly 80% occurring once. This sample was taken from a study of blood T cell repertoires in COVID-19. Whole-study context: Spain, Italy and the United States supplied samples that represented acute and convalescent COVID-19. From T cells, B-cell-depleted T cells, or PBMCs came the material, which was cDNA or gDNA.

The V call is TRBV6-2 or TRBV6-3, the J call TRBJ2-7, with 8 nucleotides matching TRBD1. The sequence came from a woman over 75 with acute or convalescent COVID-19. The sequencing input was peripheral blood. For the CDR3, the DNA is TGTGCCAGCAGTACCCCGACAGGGGCCCACGAGCAGTACTTC. Its protein is CASSTPTGAHEQYF.